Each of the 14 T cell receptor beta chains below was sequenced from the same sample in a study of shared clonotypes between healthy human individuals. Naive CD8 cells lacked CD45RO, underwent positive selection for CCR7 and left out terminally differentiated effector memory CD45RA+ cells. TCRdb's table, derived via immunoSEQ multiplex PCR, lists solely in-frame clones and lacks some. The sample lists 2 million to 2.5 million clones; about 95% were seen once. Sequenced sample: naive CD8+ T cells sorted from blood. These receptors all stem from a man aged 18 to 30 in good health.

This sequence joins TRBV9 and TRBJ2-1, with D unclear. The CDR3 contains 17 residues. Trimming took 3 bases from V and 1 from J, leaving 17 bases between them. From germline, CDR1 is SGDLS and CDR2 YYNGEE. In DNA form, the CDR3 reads TGTGCCAGCAGCGCCGCACCGGGCACCGGGTCCTACAATGAGCAGTTCTTC. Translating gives CASSAAPGTGSYNEQFF.

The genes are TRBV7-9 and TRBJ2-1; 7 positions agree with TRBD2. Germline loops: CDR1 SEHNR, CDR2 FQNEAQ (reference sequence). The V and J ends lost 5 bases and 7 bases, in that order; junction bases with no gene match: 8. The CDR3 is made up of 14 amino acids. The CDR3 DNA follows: TGTGCCAGCAGCCCAGGACTAGACCGAAATGAGCAGTTCTTC. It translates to CASSPGLDRNEQFF.

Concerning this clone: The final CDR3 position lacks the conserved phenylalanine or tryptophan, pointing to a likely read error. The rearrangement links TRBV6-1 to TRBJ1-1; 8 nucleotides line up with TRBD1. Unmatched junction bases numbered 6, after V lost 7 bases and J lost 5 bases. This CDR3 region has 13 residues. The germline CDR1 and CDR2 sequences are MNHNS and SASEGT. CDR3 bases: TGTGCCAGCAACGTAGACAGGGGAACTGAAGCTTTCATT. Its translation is CASNVDRGTEAFI.

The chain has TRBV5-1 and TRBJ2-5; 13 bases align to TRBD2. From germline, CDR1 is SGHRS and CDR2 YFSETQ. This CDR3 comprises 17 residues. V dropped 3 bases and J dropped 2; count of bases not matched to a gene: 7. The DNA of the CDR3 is TGCGCCAGCAGCTCGGGACTAGCGGGATGGGAACAAGAGACCCAGTACTTC. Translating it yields CASSSGLAGWEQETQYF.

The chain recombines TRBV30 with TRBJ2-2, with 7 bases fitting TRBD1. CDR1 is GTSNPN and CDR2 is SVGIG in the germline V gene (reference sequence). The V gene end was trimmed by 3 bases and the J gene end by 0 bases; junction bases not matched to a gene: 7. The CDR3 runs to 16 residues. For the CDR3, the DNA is TGTGCCTGGAGCGATACAGGGGCTACGAACACCGGGGAGCTGTTTTTT. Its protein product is CAWSDTGATNTGELFF.

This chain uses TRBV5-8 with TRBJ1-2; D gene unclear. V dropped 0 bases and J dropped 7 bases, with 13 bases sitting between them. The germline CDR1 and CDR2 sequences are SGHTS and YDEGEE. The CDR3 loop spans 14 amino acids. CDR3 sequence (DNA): TGTGCCAGCAGCTTGGTTCCACAGCCCAGTGGCTACACCTTC. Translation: CASSLVPQPSGYTF.

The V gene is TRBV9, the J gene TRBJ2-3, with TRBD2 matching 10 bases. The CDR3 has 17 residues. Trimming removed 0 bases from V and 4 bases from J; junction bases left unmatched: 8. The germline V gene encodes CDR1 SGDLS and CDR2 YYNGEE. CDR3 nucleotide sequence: TGTGCCAGCAGCGTAGATGGAGCGGGAGGGCATCCAGATACGCAGTATTTT. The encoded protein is CASSVDGAGGHPDTQYF.

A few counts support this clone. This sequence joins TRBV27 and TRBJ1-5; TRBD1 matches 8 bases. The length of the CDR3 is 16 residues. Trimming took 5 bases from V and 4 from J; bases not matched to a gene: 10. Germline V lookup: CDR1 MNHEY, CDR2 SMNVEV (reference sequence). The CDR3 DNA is TGTGCCAGCAGTGCAGGCGACAGGGGTCGAAATCAGCCCCAGCATTTT. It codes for CASSAGDRGRNQPQHF.

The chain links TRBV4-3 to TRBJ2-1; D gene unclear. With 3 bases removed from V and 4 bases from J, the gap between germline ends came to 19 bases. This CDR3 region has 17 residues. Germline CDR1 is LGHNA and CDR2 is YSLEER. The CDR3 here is CASSQTLLFAEYNEQFF. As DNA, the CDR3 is TGCGCCAGCAGCCAGACCCTCCTATTCGCGGAGTACAATGAGCAGTTCTTC.

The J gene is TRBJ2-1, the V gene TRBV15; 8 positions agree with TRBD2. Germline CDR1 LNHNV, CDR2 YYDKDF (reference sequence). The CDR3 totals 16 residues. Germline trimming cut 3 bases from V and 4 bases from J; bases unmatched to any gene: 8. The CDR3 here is CATSSHTSGFYNEQFF. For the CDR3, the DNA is TGTGCCACCAGCAGTCATACTAGCGGCTTTTACAATGAGCAGTTCTTC.

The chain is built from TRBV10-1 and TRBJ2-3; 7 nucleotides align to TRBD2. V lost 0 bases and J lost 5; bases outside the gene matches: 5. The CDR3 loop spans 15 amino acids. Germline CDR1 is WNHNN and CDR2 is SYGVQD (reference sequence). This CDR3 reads CASSESEGGVDTQYF. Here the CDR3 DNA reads TGCGCCAGCAGTGAGTCGGAGGGAGGGGTAGATACGCAGTATTTT.

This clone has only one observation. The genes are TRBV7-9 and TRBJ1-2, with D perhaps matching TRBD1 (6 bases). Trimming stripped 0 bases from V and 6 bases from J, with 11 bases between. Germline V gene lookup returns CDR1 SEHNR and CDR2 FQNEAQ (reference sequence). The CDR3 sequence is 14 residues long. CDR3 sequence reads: CASSLAGTHDGYTF. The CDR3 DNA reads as TGTGCCAGCAGCTTAGCCGGGACACACGATGGCTACACCTTC. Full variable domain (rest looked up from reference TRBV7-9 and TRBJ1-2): DTGVSQNPRHKITKRGQNVTFRCDPISEHNRLYWYRQTLGQGPEFLTYFQNEAQLEKSRLLSDRFSAERPKGSFSTLEIQRTEQGDSAMYLCASSLAGTHDGYTFGSGTRLTVV.

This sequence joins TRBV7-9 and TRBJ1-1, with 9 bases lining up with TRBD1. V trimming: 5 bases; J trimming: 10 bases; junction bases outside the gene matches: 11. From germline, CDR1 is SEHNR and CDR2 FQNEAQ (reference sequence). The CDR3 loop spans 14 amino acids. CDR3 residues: CASSPTGGPVGAFF. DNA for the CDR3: TGTGCCAGCAGCCCAACAGGGGGCCCGGTTGGAGCTTTCTTT.

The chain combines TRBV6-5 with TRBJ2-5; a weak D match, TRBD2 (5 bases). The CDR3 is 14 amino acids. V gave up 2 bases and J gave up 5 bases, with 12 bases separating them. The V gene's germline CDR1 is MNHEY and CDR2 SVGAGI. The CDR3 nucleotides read TGTGCCAGCAGTTACGTCGGGGAAACGGAGACCCAGTACTTC. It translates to CASSYVGETETQYF.